This T cell receptor beta chain appears in the sequencing data of a study of blood T cell repertoires in COVID-19. Study in general: T cells, B-cell-depleted T cells, or PBMCs provided the cDNA or gDNA that served as material.

The method was immunoSEQ multiplex PCR; TCRdb's version includes in-frame clones alone and lacks a portion of them. The repertoire holds approximately 350,000 clones, with around 88% as singletons. The CDR3 totals 14 residues. CDR1 is SEHNR and CDR2 is FQNEAQ in the germline V gene (reference sequence). V was trimmed by 6 bases and J by 0 bases, leaving 11 bases between them. The V call is TRBV7-9, the J call TRBJ1-1; D might be TRBD1 (5 bases). The sequence was collected from a woman between 55 and 75 years old with COVID-19, enrolled during active disease. Source material: peripheral blood. This CDR3 is CASRLGGVNTEAFF. The CDR3 nucleotides read TGTGCCAGCAGGCTGGGAGGGGTGAACACTGAAGCTTTCTTT.